The 21 T cell receptor beta chains below come from one sample, sequenced in a study of blood T cells in healthy people across ages. With a J-beta primer mix and a sample-barcoded 5' primer, a second PCR ran about 7 to 11 cycles. MiXCR was run by TCRdb on the 5' RACE reads, yielding one entry per CDR3 protein. The table includes 2 million or so distinct CDR3 sequences, just under 50% detected once. The sample comprised blood. These receptors were obtained from a woman aged 40-49 years in good health.

V is TRBV27 and J is TRBJ1-2, with 7 bases matching TRBD1. The ends lost 4 bases at V and 4 bases at J; junction bases unmatched: 6. Per the germline V gene, CDR1 is MNHEY and CDR2 is SMNVEV (reference sequence). The CDR3 runs to 14 residues. CDR3 nucleotide sequence: TGTGCCAGCAGTTCGAGGGACAGCCCCTATGGCTACACCTTC. This sequence encodes CASSSRDSPYGYTF.

The CDR3 protein is CASSEYSTSRWGNTEAFF. DNA of the CDR3: TGTGCCAGCAGTGAATATTCAACATCGAGGTGGGGGAACACTGAAGCTTTCTTT. The V and J genes are TRBV25-1 and TRBJ1-1; D unresolved. V was trimmed by 0 bases and J by 1 base, leaving 18 bases between them. The V gene's germline CDR1 is MGHDK and CDR2 SYGVNS. The CDR3 has 18 residues.

V and J are TRBV10-2 and TRBJ2-7, with a tentative D call TRBD1 (5 bases). The V gene's germline CDR1 is WSHSY and CDR2 SAAADI. V dropped 3 bases and J dropped 3 bases, with 12 bases sitting between them. The CDR3 covers 14 residues. The CDR3 spells CASSDRTLNYEQYF. The CDR3 bases are TGCGCCAGCAGTGATCGGACACTTAACTACGAGCAGTACTTC.

The genes are TRBV5-6 and TRBJ1-5; D is uncertain. The CDR3 runs 14 residues. Per the germline V gene, CDR1 is SGHDT and CDR2 is YYEEEE. Trimming took off 1 base at V and 5 bases at J, with 10 bases between the two ends. CDR3 loop: CASSLSGLHQPQHF. For the CDR3, the DNA is TGTGCCAGCAGCTTGTCAGGACTCCATCAGCCCCAGCATTTT.

The chain carries TRBV4-2 and TRBJ2-4; D gene uncertain. The V and J ends lost 2 bases and 2 bases respectively, with 7 bases between them. The CDR3 contains 14 residues. The germline CDR1 and CDR2 sequences are LGHNA and YNFKEQ. CDR3 region: CASSQLGTKNIQYF. CDR3 sequence (DNA): TGTGCCAGCAGCCAACTGGGGACCAAAAACATTCAGTACTTC.

This clonotype has a handful of counts. This chain uses TRBV12-3 or TRBV12-4 with TRBJ1-6; a possible D gene is TRBD1 (5 bases). This CDR3 region has 13 residues. The germline V and J ends were trimmed by 5 bases and 7 bases, with 9 bases remaining between them. CDR3 region: CASSLGANSPLHF. DNA of the CDR3: TGTGCCAGCAGTCTCGGGGCCAATTCACCCCTCCACTTT.

The sample holds a few counts of this clonotype. The chain joins TRBV6-5 to TRBJ2-7; possibly TRBD2 for D (6 bases). The CDR3 loop spans 13 amino acids. Germline CDR1 reads MNHEY; CDR2 reads SVGAGI. V was clipped by 7 bases and J by 1 base, with 11 bases between them. CDR3 in amino acids: CASNTGTSYEQYF. The CDR3 nucleotides read TGTGCCAGCAATACCGGGACTTCCTACGAGCAGTACTTC.

About this clonotype: An end of the junction differs from the germline gene, which may be a read error. The chain carries TRBV10-3 and TRBJ2-7; 7 bases are shared with TRBD1. The DNA end favors TRBJ2-5, so the J call may be wrong. Germline lookup yields CDR1 ENHRY and CDR2 SYGVKD. The CDR3 consists of 16 residues. DNA for the CDR3: TGTGCCACCAGTGAGCCGACAGGGTTGGACGGGGAGACCCAGTACTTC. It codes for CATSEPTGLDGETQYF.

The CDR3 region has the DNA TGTGCCAGCAGCCAACGGACTAGCGGGCAACCCTACAATGAGCAGTTCTTC. The encoded protein is CASSQRTSGQPYNEQFF. The chain recombines TRBV4-2 with TRBJ2-1; 11 nucleotides align to TRBD2. The ends lost 2 bases at V and 2 bases at J; junction bases unmatched: 5. Germline V gives CDR1 LGHNA, CDR2 YNFKEQ. The CDR3 sequence is 17 residues long.

The chain has TRBV10-3 and TRBJ1-2; no definite D call. Germline V gives CDR1 ENHRY, CDR2 SYGVKD. Trimming pared 3 bases from V and 5 bases from J, leaving 16 bases between. CDR3 size: 15 residues. DNA of the CDR3: TGTGCCATCAGTGACCGGGCAGGCAGCTCTTATGGCTACACCTTC. Its translation: CAISDRAGSSYGYTF.

The sample holds a few counts of this clonotype. This chain uses TRBV28 with TRBJ2-7; no reliable D call. CDR3 length equals 16 residues. The germline V gene has CDR1 MDHEN and CDR2 SYDVKM. The V end was cut by 6 bases, the J end by 2 bases, with 20 bases between. The CDR3 protein is CASRSGDPTLAYEQYF. The CDR3 region has the DNA TGTGCCAGCAGGTCCGGCGACCCCACCCTAGCCTACGAGCAGTACTTC.

This clonotype was picked up many times. The chain joins TRBV10-3 to TRBJ2-4, with 9 bases identical to TRBD1. Trimming removed 3 bases from V and 1 base from J; junction bases left unmatched: 7. The CDR3 runs to 17 residues. From germline, CDR1 is ENHRY and CDR2 SYGVKD. CDR3 loop: CAISDGTGLGAKNIQYF. Written as DNA, the CDR3 is TGTGCCATCAGTGATGGGACAGGGTTGGGGGCCAAAAACATTCAGTACTTC.

This rearrangement joins TRBV3-1 to TRBJ2-7; unclear D gene. The CDR3 length is 14 residues. CDR1 is LGHDT and CDR2 is YNNKEL in the germline V gene (reference sequence). Trimming removed 1 base from V and 3 bases from J, with 10 bases in between. CDR3 sequence (DNA): TGTGCCAGCAGCCAAGGGGCGTGGGACTACGAGCAGTACTTC. Translating it yields CASSQGAWDYEQYF.

This clonotype was found a few times. The genes are TRBV28 and TRBJ2-5; TRBD2 aligns across 12 bases. The CDR3 is 17 residues long. The germline CDR1 and CDR2 sequences are MDHEN and SYDVKM. The junction had 9 bases not matched to a gene; V was cut back by 6 bases and J by 1 base. The CDR3 nucleotides read TGTGCCAGCAGCTTCCGCGGGACTAGCGGGCTCCAAGAGACCCAGTACTTC. Translated, it gives CASSFRGTSGLQETQYF.

The chain is built from TRBV27 and TRBJ2-1; perhaps D is TRBD1 or TRBD2 (5 bases each). The germline V gene encodes CDR1 MNHEY and CDR2 SMNVEV (reference sequence). The CDR3 length is 13 residues. The ends were cut back, 9 bases at V and 6 bases at J, with 15 bases in the middle. The CDR3 loop is CASRPVGTNEQFF. For the CDR3, the DNA is TGTGCCAGTCGACCGGTGGGGACCAATGAGCAGTTCTTC.

This clonotype turned up a few times. The V call is TRBV28, the J call TRBJ2-7; D may be TRBD1 or TRBD2 (5 bases each). The CDR3 is made up of 15 amino acids. The germline V gene encodes CDR1 MDHEN and CDR2 SYDVKM. Trimming shortened V by 5 bases and J by 6 bases, and 20 bases separated the two germline ends. CDR3 sequence: CASSLTGTSKTEQYF. The DNA for the CDR3 is TGTGCCAGCAGTCTTACCGGGACCTCTAAGACCGAGCAGTACTTC.

The chain uses TRBV28 and TRBJ2-3; perhaps TRBD1 as D (6 bases). Trimming left V 8 bases short and J 2 bases short, with 17 bases between. Per the germline V gene, CDR1 is MDHEN and CDR2 is SYDVKM. The CDR3 has 15 residues. CDR3: CASQPQGKFTDTQYF. CDR3 in DNA: TGTGCCAGCCAACCACAGGGCAAATTCACAGATACGCAGTATTTT.

Regarding this clonotype: The junction departs from the called germline gene at one end, perhaps through a read error. CDR3 nucleotides: TGTGCCGGCTCACGACAGGGAGCCGAGCAGTACTTC. This encodes CAGSRQGAEQYF. The gene calls are TRBV18 and TRBJ2-5; 7 bases are a match to TRBD1. The tail of the sequence fits TRBJ2-7 better, so the J call may be wrong. The CDR3 length is 12 residues. Germline CDR1 and CDR2: KGHSH and LQKENI.

This clonotype has more than one count but fewer than ten. The chain is built from TRBV20-1 and TRBJ2-5, with D possibly being TRBD1 or TRBD2 (6 bases each). The CDR3 contains 15 residues. The ends were cut back, 6 bases at V and 2 bases at J, with 19 bases in the middle. CDR1 DFQATT and CDR2 SNEGSKA come from the germline V gene (reference sequence). CDR3 in amino acids: CSASRRGPSQETQYF. In DNA form, the CDR3 reads TGCAGTGCCAGTCGTCGGGGGCCGTCACAAGAGACCCAGTACTTC.

Regarding this clonotype: At one end, the junction sequence differs from germline, possibly due to a read error. The genes are TRBV10-2 and TRBJ2-7; D uncertain. The CDR3 loop spans 11 amino acids. The germline gives CDR1 WSHSY, CDR2 SAAADI. CDR3 in DNA: TGCGCCAGCAGAGTCTCCTACGAGCAGCACTTC. Amino acids: CASRVSYEQHF.

The chain has TRBV6-2 or TRBV6-3 and TRBJ1-2; 9 bases are shared with TRBD1. V shed 8 bases and J 8 bases; nucleotides not matched to a gene: 12. The CDR3 runs to 14 residues. Germline V gene sequence: CDR1 MNHEY, CDR2 SVGEGT. In nucleotides, the CDR3 is TGTGCCAGCCGTTGGGGACAGGGTATGGGCGGCTACACCTTC. This gives the protein CASRWGQGMGGYTF.